This T cell receptor beta chain was captured in a study of blood T cell repertoires in COVID-19. The table lists this clone with a count of one. The CDR3 consists of 15 residues. Per germline, CDR1 LNHDA and CDR2 SQIVND (reference sequence). The V and J ends lost 0 bases and 2 bases respectively, with 10 bases between them. Clones were read by immunoSEQ multiplex PCR, and TCRdb kept only the in-frame ones, dropping some. The sample lists roughly 14,000 clones, around 81% seen once, with roughly a tenth in the top ten. V usage is TRBV19 and J usage is TRBJ2-5, with D possibly TRBD2 on 5 matching bases. Sequencing was done on a sample of peripheral blood. This receptor was taken from a human donor in a cohort sampled during active COVID-19. The CDR3 DNA is TGTGCCAGTAGTATAGATCGCGGGCTGCAAGAGACCCAGTACTTC. Translation gives CASSIDRGLQETQYF.